These T cell receptor beta chains were read from a single sample in a study of cytomegalovirus exposure and HLA in healthy donors. The protocol was immunoSEQ multiplex PCR, while the TCRdb copy is restricted to in-frame clones and leaves out a portion. The repertoire includes some 180,000 clones, 65% to 85% of them detected once, and nearly 3% sits in the top ten. Specimen: PBMCs. The source is a woman aged 25 to 39 in good health and CMV-seronegative. Both conserved end residues are part of each CDR3. D genes are given only for firm matches.

v_call,j_call,d_call,cdr3_aa
TRBV28,TRBJ2-7,TRBD1,CASTLDRVAYEQYF
TRBV9,TRBJ2-3,.,CASSVETSTDTQYF
TRBV7-9,TRBJ2-3,TRBD1,CASSLDWDSLTDTQYF
TRBV10-3,TRBJ1-5,.,CAISPGGSRVQPQHF
TRBV11-3,TRBJ2-5,TRBD1,CASKGGTGGETQYF
TRBV5-1,TRBJ1-1,.,CASSFRKDGGGEAFF
TRBV7-7,TRBJ2-3,TRBD1,CASSPTGQGDTQYF
TRBV30,TRBJ2-1,TRBD2,CAWSSRGSVNEQFF
TRBV7-3,TRBJ2-6,.,CASSFGFGGANVLTF
TRBV14,TRBJ1-2,.,CASSLGGHGYTF
TRBV29-1,TRBJ2-3,TRBD1,CSVPGQGADTQYF
TRBV28,TRBJ2-3,.,CASSSNTDTQYF
TRBV10-3,TRBJ2-7,TRBD2,CAIAAGAPYEQYF
TRBV7-9,TRBJ2-5,TRBD2,CASSSQLAGALYQETQYF
TRBV15,TRBJ1-6,.,CATSREAENSPLHF
TRBV5-1,TRBJ2-1,TRBD2,CASSLMAGGMDEQFF
TRBV6-6,TRBJ1-4,.,CALRSKLFF
TRBV7-2,TRBJ2-7,.,CASSLPRYEQYF
TRBV30,TRBJ1-2,.,CAWSGTGNYGYTF
TRBV15,TRBJ2-7,.,CATSRGGAESYEQYF
TRBV9,TRBJ1-1,.,CASSVSTGTEAFF
TRBV7-2,TRBJ2-1,TRBD2,CASSPLAGYSYNEQFF
TRBV6-5,TRBJ2-1,TRBD2,CASSGRADWFF
TRBV7-9,TRBJ2-3,.,CASSPRQASAHKDTQYF
TRBV7-9,TRBJ2-3,TRBD2,CSSSLLAASTDTQYF
TRBV9,TRBJ2-7,TRBD2,CASSVAPSGRVEQYF
TRBV13,TRBJ2-6,TRBD2,CASSEWLAGAGANVLTF
TRBV7-2,TRBJ1-2,TRBD1,CASSPRQGKAGYTF
TRBV7-2,TRBJ2-1,TRBD1,CASSFPGQGISSSYNEQFF
TRBV25-1,TRBJ2-7,TRBD1,CASSPGQGIYEQYF
TRBV5-6,TRBJ2-5,.,CASSARAPQETQYF
TRBV19,TRBJ1-2,.,CASSGVGRVIYGYTF
TRBV28,TRBJ2-3,.,CASLGRGETDTQYF
TRBV5-4,TRBJ2-6,.,CASSLGQANSGANVLTF
TRBV30,TRBJ1-2,TRBD1,CAWSYPRQGLYGYTF
TRBV11-1,TRBJ1-1,TRBD1,CASSQPPGTGVSEAFF
TRBV6-1,TRBJ2-7,.,CASSEESGGGGWEQYF
TRBV5-1,TRBJ2-1,.,CASSLSSNEQFF
TRBV19,TRBJ1-6,.,CASSTSDREYAPLHF
TRBV5-6,TRBJ2-1,.,CASSANAGTPSNEQFF
TRBV5-1,TRBJ2-5,.,CASSLGTGQETQYF
TRBV6-5,TRBJ2-5,.,CASSYSISGEETQYF
TRBV25-1,TRBJ2-2,TRBD2,CASSAKLRLAGETGELFF
TRBV18,TRBJ2-5,.,CASSTGAEGTQYF
TRBV14,TRBJ1-2,TRBD1,CASSQGGQGHGYTF
TRBV5-6,TRBJ2-7,.,CASSFLLARPYEQYF
TRBV30,TRBJ2-7,.,CAWSVNNRYRYF
TRBV2,TRBJ2-1,TRBD1,CASRKPGQGRREQFF
TRBV18,TRBJ1-1,.,CASSPNLNTEAFF
TRBV6-7,TRBJ1-2,TRBD1,CASSCLLGQNYGYTF
TRBV7-3,TRBJ2-2,TRBD1,CASSLGQTELFF